This is a list of T cell receptor beta chains from one sample in a study of cytomegalovirus exposure and HLA in healthy donors. TCRdb keeps only in-frame clones here, not all; method: immunoSEQ multiplex PCR. The sample includes about 120,000 clones, around 88% of them seen just once. Sequenced sample: PBMCs. All receptors come from a man aged 18 to 35 in good health and CMV-seronegative. CDR3s include the opening cysteine and the closing phenylalanine or tryptophan. The D gene is left open where the match is weak. Some rows mark clone size as missing; the rest say once, few, many or name a class of expanded clone.

size	D	V	J	CDR3	DNA
-	TRBD2	TRBV9	TRBJ2-7	CASSVALAPDYEQYF	TGTGCCAGCAGCGTAGCACTAGCGCCAGACTACGAGCAGTACTTC
once	TRBD2	TRBV7-2	TRBJ2-4	CASSYRLADVAKNIQYF	TGTGCCAGCAGCTACAGACTAGCGGACGTAGCCAAAAACATTCAGTACTTC
-	-	TRBV19	TRBJ2-4	CASHQRYTNIQYF	TGTGCCAGTCACCAGCGGTACACAAACATTCAGTACTTC
-	-	TRBV29-1	TRBJ1-2	CSVEGRYGYTF	TGCAGCGTTGAAGGTCGCTATGGCTACACCTTC
once	-	TRBV29-1	TRBJ1-1	CSVGLGRGEAFF	TGCAGCGTTGGGCTGGGGAGGGGTGAAGCTTTCTTT
-	TRBD2	TRBV30	TRBJ2-5	CAYLLAGEETQYF	TGTGCCTACCTACTAGCGGGGGAAGAGACCCAGTACTTC
-	TRBD2	TRBV18	TRBJ2-1	CASSPGWREGNNEQFF	TGTGCCAGCTCACCCGGTTGGCGGGAGGGAAACAATGAGCAGTTCTTC
-	-	TRBV6-5	TRBJ1-2	CASSYLKEGNGYTF	TGTGCCAGCAGTTATTTAAAGGAGGGGAATGGCTACACCTTC
-	TRBD2	TRBV5-4	TRBJ2-2	CASSATRAGALSGELFF	TGTGCCAGCAGCGCCACTCGAGCGGGGGCGCTTAGCGGGGAGCTGTTTTTT
-	-	TRBV19	TRBJ1-4	CASSFEPPRTNEKLFF	TGTGCCAGTAGTTTTGAACCCCCGAGAACTAATGAAAAACTGTTTTTT
-	-	TRBV11-2	TRBJ2-7	CASSLDRVSNEQYF	TGTGCCAGCAGCTTAGATAGAGTATCGAACGAGCAGTACTTC
few	-	TRBV6-5	TRBJ2-7	CASSLQGYEQYF	TGTGCCAGCAGTTTACAGGGCTACGAGCAGTACTTC
-	TRBD2	TRBV25-1	TRBJ2-7	CASTRSGRAYEQYF	TGTGCCAGCACCAGAAGCGGGAGGGCCTACGAGCAGTACTTC
-	-	TRBV4-1	TRBJ2-7	CASSHPNRQYEQYF	TGCGCCAGCAGCCACCCAAACCGACAGTACGAGCAGTACTTC
-	TRBD2	TRBV4-2	TRBJ2-1	CASSQATMKTSGSLSYNEQFF	TGTGCCAGCAGCCAAGCAACAATGAAGACTAGCGGGAGCCTGTCCTACAATGAGCAGTTCTTC
many	-	TRBV6-1	TRBJ1-2	CASSEKDGASYGYTF	TGTGCCAGCAGTGAAAAGGATGGGGCGAGCTATGGCTACACCTTC
-	TRBD1	TRBV18	TRBJ1-6	CASSSGQNNSPLHF	TGTGCCAGCTCGTCGGGACAGAATAATTCACCCCTCCACTTT
-	-	TRBV6-5	TRBJ1-4	CASRALFF	TGTGCCAGCAGGGCTCTGTTTTTT
-	TRBD1	TRBV2	TRBJ1-5	CASRSRQGAREPQHF	TGTGCCAGCAGGTCAAGACAGGGGGCGCGGGAGCCCCAGCATTTT
-	-	TRBV19	TRBJ2-5	CASSSGELQETQYF	TGTGCCAGTAGTAGCGGGGAACTTCAAGAGACCCAGTACTTC
-	TRBD1	TRBV13	TRBJ1-1	CASSLGQPNTEAFF	TGTGCCAGCAGCTTGGGACAGCCGAACACTGAAGCTTTCTTT
-	-	TRBV7-9	TRBJ2-7	CASSRVNEQYF	TGTGCCAGCAGCCGAGTCAACGAGCAGTACTTC
-	TRBD1	TRBV6-5	TRBJ1-3	CASSYDRAGNTIYF	TGTGCCAGCAGTTACGACAGGGCTGGAAACACCATATATTTT
-	TRBD2	TRBV4-1	TRBJ2-3	CASSLGTSGTDTQYF	TGCGCCAGCAGCCTTGGGACTAGCGGCACAGATACGCAGTATTTT
-	-	TRBV5-6	TRBJ1-1	CASSVDIPNTEAFF	TGTGCCAGCAGCGTTGACATACCGAACACTGAAGCTTTCTTT
-	TRBD1	TRBV18	TRBJ1-5	CASSVGGTGSNQPQHF	TGTGCCAGCTCCGTGGGGGGGACAGGGAGTAATCAGCCCCAGCATTTT
-	TRBD1	TRBV7-9	TRBJ1-1	CALEDRVHLAAFF	TGTGCCCTAGAGGACAGGGTCCACCTCGCCGCTTTCTTT
-	TRBD1	TRBV19	TRBJ2-7	CASSRDRGNVLEQYF	TGTGCCAGTAGTCGCGACAGGGGGAACGTGCTCGAGCAGTACTTC
-	TRBD1	TRBV11-2	TRBJ2-7	CASSPRLGQGSYEQYF	TGTGCCAGCAGCCCCCGGCTAGGACAGGGCTCCTACGAGCAGTACTTC
-	-	TRBV30	TRBJ1-2	CAWRVAGSPTYGYTF	TGTGCCTGGAGGGTGGCGGGGAGTCCCACCTATGGCTACACCTTC
-	TRBD2	TRBV7-8	TRBJ2-1	CASSLLGRGDEQFF	TGTGCCAGCAGCTTACTCGGACGGGGGGATGAGCAGTTCTTC
-	TRBD1	TRBV4-1	TRBJ1-2	CASSRGQGAGGDYGYTF	TGCGCCAGCAGCCGAGGACAGGGGGCTGGGGGAGACTATGGCTACACCTTC
-	-	TRBV27	TRBJ1-5	CASSPRGGNQPQHF	TGTGCCAGCAGTCCTAGGGGGGGGAATCAGCCCCAGCATTTT
few	-	TRBV2	TRBJ1-2	CEINGVYGYTF	TGTGAGATAAACGGAGTCTATGGCTACACCTTC
-	-	TRBV5-4	TRBJ2-5	CASSSVSLETQYF	TGTGCCAGCAGCTCGGTGTCGCTGGAGACCCAGTACTTC